Detailed here is one T cell receptor beta chain. Profiled with immunoSEQ multiplex PCR; TCRdb holds only in-frame clones, not every one. The repertoire holds 150,000 to 200,000 clones, with 85% to 95% as singletons. This sample stems from a study of control samples from healthy donors and cancer patients. V trimming: 4 bases; J trimming: 5 bases; junction bases outside the gene matches: 8. This CDR3 contains 14 residues. The germline V gene encodes CDR1 SGHDT and CDR2 YYEEEE. Sequenced input: blood. V is TRBV5-6 and J is TRBJ2-7; 8 nucleotides agree with TRBD1. The origin of this receptor is a woman aged 18-30 years in good health. Written as DNA, the CDR3 is TGTGCCAGCAGCCGCCGACAGGGGTTCGACGAGCAGTACTTC. Protein: CASSRRQGFDEQYF.